This T cell receptor beta chain came from a study of blood T cell repertoires in COVID-19. Across the whole study: COVID-19 samples, acute and convalescent, were from the United States, Italy and Spain. Sources were T cells, B-cell-depleted T cells, or PBMCs; the material itself was cDNA or gDNA.

Authors' analysis steps: The authors estimated nucleated cell counts from reference gene primer amplification. Sequencing was performed with immunoSEQ multiplex PCR; in TCRdb, only in-frame clones are kept and a portion is missing. V, J and clone size were drawn from that table, and D and trimming were deduced from the DNA. Among around 130,000 clones listed, 90% were seen once. Between the trimmed V and J ends, which lost 3 bases and 5 bases, there was a span of 3 bases. This CDR3 contains 11 residues. Germline V gene data show CDR1 as SGDLS and CDR2 as YYNGEE. This sequence joins TRBV9 and TRBJ2-1; D remains unclear. The sequence came from a man aged 45-65 years with active COVID-19. The specimen was peripheral blood. The CDR3 is CASSGNNEQFF. CDR3 in DNA: TGTGCCAGCAGCGGTAACAATGAGCAGTTCTTC.